This T cell receptor beta chain came from a study of T-cell reconstitution after alpha-beta-depleted transplantation in children. Study-wide results and caveats: By about two months after transplant, alpha-beta T cells reportedly arose from several hundred graft clones that had expanded.

Unique molecular identifiers were incorporated when the TCRbeta library was constructed. One entry per CDR3 protein results from TCRdb running MiXCR on the PCR reads. The sample has approximately 500,000 distinct CDR3 sequences, about 10% seen once; the top ten hold 2% to 2.5%. Concerning this clonotype: Its antigen is still unknown.

This TCR came from a child younger than 10 with inherited bone marrow failure, due to receive a stem cell transplant. Here the sequenced sample was PBMCs, taken before TCRalphabeta/CD19-depleted stem cell transplant.

This CDR3 is CASSIASGTGFNEQYF. The CDR3 DNA reads as TGTGCCAGTAGTATAGCCTCCGGGACAGGGTTCAACGAGCAGTACTTC. V and J are TRBV19 and TRBJ2-7; 9 bases map to TRBD1. CDR1 LNHDA and CDR2 SQIVND come from the germline V gene (reference sequence). J was trimmed by 5 bases and V by 1 base; bases with no gene match: 9. The CDR3 sequence is 16 residues long.